This T cell receptor beta chain was captured by sequencing in a study of blood T cell repertoires in COVID-19. TCRdb keeps only in-frame clones here, not all; method: immunoSEQ multiplex PCR. This sample has about 220,000 clones; 82% occur once, and the top ten carry 3% to 4%. Per germline, CDR1 DFQATT and CDR2 SNEGSKA (reference sequence). The germline V and J ends were trimmed by 3 bases and 9 bases, with 11 bases remaining between them. The CDR3 extends over 11 amino acids. Sequencing input: PBMCs or T cells enriched from blood (not recorded which). The V gene is TRBV20-1, the J gene TRBJ1-1, with D maybe TRBD1 (6 bases). This TCR came from a woman aged 55-70 years who had recovered from COVID-19. CDR3: CSASKDRKAFF. The CDR3 coding sequence is TGCAGTGCTAGTAAGGACAGAAAAGCTTTCTTT.